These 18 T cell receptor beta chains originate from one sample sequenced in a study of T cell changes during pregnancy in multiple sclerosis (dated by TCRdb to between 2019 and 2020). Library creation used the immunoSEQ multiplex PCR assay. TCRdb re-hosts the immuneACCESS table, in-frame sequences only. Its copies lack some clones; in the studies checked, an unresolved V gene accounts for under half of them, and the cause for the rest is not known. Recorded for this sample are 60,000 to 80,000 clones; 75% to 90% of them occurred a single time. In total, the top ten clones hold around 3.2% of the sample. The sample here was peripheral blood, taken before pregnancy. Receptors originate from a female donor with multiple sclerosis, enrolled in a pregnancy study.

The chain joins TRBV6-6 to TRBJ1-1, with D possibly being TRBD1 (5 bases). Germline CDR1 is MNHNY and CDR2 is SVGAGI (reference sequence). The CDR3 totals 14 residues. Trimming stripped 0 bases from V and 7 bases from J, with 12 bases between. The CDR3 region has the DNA TGTGCCAGCAGTTACTCGACAGAGCCGGGTGAAGCTTTCTTT. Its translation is CASSYSTEPGEAFF.

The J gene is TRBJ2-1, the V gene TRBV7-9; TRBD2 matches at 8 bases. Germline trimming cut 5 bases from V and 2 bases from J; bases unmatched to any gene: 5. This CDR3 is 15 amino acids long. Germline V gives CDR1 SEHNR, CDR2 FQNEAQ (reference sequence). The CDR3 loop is CASSPMREAYNEQFF. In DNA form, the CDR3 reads TGTGCCAGCAGCCCGATGCGGGAGGCCTACAATGAGCAGTTCTTC.

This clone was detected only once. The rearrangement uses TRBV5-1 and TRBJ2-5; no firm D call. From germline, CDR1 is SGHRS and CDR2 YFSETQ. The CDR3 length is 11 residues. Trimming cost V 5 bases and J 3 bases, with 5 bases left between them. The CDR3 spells CASSQKETQYF. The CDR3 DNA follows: TGCGCCAGCAGTCAGAAAGAGACCCAGTACTTC.

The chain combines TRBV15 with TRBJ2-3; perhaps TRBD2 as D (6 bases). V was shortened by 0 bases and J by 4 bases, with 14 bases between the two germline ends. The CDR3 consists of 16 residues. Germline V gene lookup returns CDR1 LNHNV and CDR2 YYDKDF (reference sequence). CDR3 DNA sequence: TGTGCCACCAGCAGAGATCTGGCGGGGATGGCAGATACGCAGTATTTT. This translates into CATSRDLAGMADTQYF.

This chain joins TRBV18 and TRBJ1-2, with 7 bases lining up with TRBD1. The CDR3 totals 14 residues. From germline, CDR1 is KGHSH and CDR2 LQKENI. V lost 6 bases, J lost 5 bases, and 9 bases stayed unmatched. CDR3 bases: TGTGCCAGCTCCATTGGACAGGTGGGATATGGCTACACCTTC. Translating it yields CASSIGQVGYGYTF.

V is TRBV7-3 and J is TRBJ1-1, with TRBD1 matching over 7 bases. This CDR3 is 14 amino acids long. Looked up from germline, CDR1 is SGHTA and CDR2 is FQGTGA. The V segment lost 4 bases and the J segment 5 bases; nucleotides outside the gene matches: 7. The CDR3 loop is CASSSSTGMTEAFF. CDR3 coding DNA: TGTGCCAGCAGCTCCTCGACAGGGATGACTGAAGCTTTCTTT.

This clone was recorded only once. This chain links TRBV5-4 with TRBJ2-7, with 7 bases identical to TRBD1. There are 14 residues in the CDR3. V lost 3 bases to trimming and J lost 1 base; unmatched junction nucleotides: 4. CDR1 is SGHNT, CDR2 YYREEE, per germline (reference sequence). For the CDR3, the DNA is TGTGCCAGCAGCTCCGGGACAGAGTCCTACGAGCAGTACTTC. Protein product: CASSSGTESYEQYF.

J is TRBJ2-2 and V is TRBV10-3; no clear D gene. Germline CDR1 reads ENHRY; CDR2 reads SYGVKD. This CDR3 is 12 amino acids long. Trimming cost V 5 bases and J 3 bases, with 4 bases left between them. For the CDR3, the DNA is TGTGCCATCAGTCAGGACACCGGGGAGCTGTTTTTT. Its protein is CAISQDTGELFF.

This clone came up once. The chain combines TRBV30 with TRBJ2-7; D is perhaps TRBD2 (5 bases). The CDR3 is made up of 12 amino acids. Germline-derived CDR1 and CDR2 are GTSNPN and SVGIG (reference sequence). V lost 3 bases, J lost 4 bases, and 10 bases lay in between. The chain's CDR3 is CAWSRGLYEQYF. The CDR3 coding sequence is TGTGCCTGGAGCCGCGGGCTTTACGAGCAGTACTTC.

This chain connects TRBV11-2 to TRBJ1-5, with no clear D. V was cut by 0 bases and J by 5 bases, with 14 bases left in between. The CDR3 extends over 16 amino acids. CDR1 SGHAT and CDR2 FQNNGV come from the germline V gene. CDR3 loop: CASSLDSGSGDQPQHF. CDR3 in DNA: TGTGCCAGCAGCTTAGACTCGGGGTCCGGCGATCAGCCCCAGCATTTT.

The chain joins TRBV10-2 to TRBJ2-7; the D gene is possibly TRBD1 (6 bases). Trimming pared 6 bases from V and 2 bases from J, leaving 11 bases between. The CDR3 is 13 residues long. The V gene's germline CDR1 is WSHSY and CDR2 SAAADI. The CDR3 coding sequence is TGCGCCAGCAGGAGGGACACCCCCTACGAGCAGTACTTC. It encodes CASRRDTPYEQYF.

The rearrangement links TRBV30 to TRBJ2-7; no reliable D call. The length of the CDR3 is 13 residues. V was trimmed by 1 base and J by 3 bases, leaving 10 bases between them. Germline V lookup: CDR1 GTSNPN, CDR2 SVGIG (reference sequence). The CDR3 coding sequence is TGTGCCTGGAGTGAACCGGTCCTCTACGAGCAGTACTTC. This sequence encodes CAWSEPVLYEQYF.

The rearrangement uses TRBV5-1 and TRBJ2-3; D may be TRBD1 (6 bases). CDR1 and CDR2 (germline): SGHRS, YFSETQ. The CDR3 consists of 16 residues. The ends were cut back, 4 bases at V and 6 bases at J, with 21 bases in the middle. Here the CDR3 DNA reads TGCGCCAGCAGCGTGGGACAAGGTTTAAGTTTGGATACGCAGTATTTT. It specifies CASSVGQGLSLDTQYF.

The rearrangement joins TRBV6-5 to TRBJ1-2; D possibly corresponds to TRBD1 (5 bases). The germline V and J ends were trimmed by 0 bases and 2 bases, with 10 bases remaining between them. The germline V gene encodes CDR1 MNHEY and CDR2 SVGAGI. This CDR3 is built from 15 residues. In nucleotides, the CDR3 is TGTGCCAGCAGTTACTCCCAGACAGAGAACTATGGCTACACCTTC. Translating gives CASSYSQTENYGYTF.

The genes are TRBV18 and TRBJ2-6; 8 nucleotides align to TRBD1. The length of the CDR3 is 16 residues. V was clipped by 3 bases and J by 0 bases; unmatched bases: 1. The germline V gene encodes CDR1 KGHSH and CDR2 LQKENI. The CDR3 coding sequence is TGTGCCAGCTCACCGACAGGGGACTCTGGGGCCAACGTCCTGACTTTC. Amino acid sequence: CASSPTGDSGANVLTF.

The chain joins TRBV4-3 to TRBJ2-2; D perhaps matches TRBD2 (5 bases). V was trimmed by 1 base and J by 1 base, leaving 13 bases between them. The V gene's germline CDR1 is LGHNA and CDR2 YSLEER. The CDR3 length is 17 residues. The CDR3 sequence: CASSQGGFGKNTGELFF. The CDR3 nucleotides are TGCGCCAGCAGCCAAGGTGGATTCGGGAAGAACACCGGGGAGCTGTTTTTT.

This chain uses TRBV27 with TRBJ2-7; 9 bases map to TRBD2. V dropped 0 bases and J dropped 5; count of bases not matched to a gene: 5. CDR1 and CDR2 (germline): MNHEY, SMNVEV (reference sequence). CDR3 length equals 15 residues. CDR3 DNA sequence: TGTGCCAGCAGTTTATCGACTAGCGGAATGCACGAGCAGTACTTC. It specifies CASSLSTSGMHEQYF.

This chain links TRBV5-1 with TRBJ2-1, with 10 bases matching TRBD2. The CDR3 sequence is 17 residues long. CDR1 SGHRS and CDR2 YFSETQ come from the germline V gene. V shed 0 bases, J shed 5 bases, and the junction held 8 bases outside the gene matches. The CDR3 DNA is TGCGCCAGCAGCTTGGGACTAGCGGGTCTACCACACAATGAGCAGTTCTTC. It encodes CASSLGLAGLPHNEQFF.